This T cell receptor (beta chain) is drawn from a study of shared clonotypes between healthy human individuals. Trimming shortened V by 0 bases and J by 8 bases, and 26 bases separated the two germline ends. There are 19 residues in the CDR3. Germline V gives CDR1 LGHNA, CDR2 YNFKEQ. Study results and limitations: Clonotypes shared by all four sorted-subset donors had higher generation probabilities than non-shared clonotypes.

The data were produced by immunoSEQ multiplex PCR, yet TCRdb's version contains in-frame clones alone and is incomplete. The sample consists of more than 2 million clones, under 97% of them appearing once. To note about this clone: Its cognate antigen is unknown.

This clonotype was sampled from a man aged 18 to 29 in good health. Sequenced: naive CD4+ T cells sorted from blood. The subset was: CD45RA+ positively selected. The rearrangement links TRBV4-2 to TRBJ2-1; D is possibly TRBD1 (6 bases). CDR3 sequence reads: CASSQEYSEDQTGMDEQFF. As DNA, the CDR3 is TGTGCCAGCAGCCAAGAATATTCGGAGGACCAGACAGGAATGGATGAGCAGTTCTTC.